Each of the 26 T cell receptor beta chains below was sequenced from the same sample in a study of control samples from healthy donors and cancer patients (TCRdb year 2020). The library was produced with the immunoSEQ multiplex PCR assay. In its TCRdb copy, this immuneACCESS table keeps in-frame sequences only and misses some clones. Where compared with another copy, unresolved V genes explain less than half of these, and the others have no known cause. The sample includes about 69,000 clones, with 84% observed a single time. The ten largest clones add up to 2.9% of the sample. Sequencing was done on a sample of PBMCs. Receptors originate from a woman aged 50 to 65 with lung cancer.

V and J are TRBV9 and TRBJ2-1; D not resolved. The CDR3 has 13 residues. Per the germline V gene, CDR1 is SGDLS and CDR2 is YYNGEE. Trimming stripped 1 base from V and 5 bases from J, with 7 bases between. In DNA, the CDR3 is TGTGCCAGCAGCGTAAGCCACAACAATGAGCAGTTCTTC. Translation gives CASSVSHNNEQFF. Using reference TRBV9 and TRBJ2-1 for the parts outside the CDR3, the full variable domain is DSGVTQTPKHLITATGQRVTLRCSPRSGDLSVYWYQQSLDQGLQFLIQYYNGEERAKGNILERFSAQQFPDLHSELNLSSLELGDSALYFCASSVSHNNEQFFGPGTRLTVL.

This sequence joins TRBV7-8 and TRBJ2-1; either TRBD1 or TRBD2 may fit D (5 bases each). The germline gives CDR1 SGHVS, CDR2 FQNEAQ. V lost 1 base, J lost 7 bases, and 14 bases lay in between. This CDR3 contains 15 residues. Here the CDR3 reads CASSLGGVRVNEQFF. CDR3 nucleotides: TGTGCCAGCAGCTTAGGAGGGGTCAGGGTAAATGAGCAGTTCTTC.

The chain has TRBV6-2 or TRBV6-3 and TRBJ1-5; TRBD1 matches 7 bases. This CDR3 region has 18 residues. The ends lost 3 bases at V and 0 bases at J; junction bases unmatched: 11. The germline gives CDR1 MNHEY, CDR2 SVGEGT. CDR3 nucleotides: TGTGCCAGCAGTTATGGGCAGGGGGGGACTCCTAGCAATCAGCCCCAGCATTTT. Residues: CASSYGQGGTPSNQPQHF.

The chain joins TRBV4-1 to TRBJ1-1, with 7 bases lining up with TRBD1. The CDR3 has 14 residues. The trim removed 6 bases at V and 3 bases at J, leaving 7 bases unmatched. Per the germline V gene, CDR1 is MGHRA and CDR2 is YSYEKL. CDR3 protein: CASRTDRADTEAFF. As DNA, the CDR3 is TGCGCCAGCAGGACCGACAGGGCGGACACTGAAGCTTTCTTT.

The V and J genes are TRBV5-4 and TRBJ2-2; TRBD2 matches 8 bases. The CDR3 is made up of 15 amino acids. Germline V lookup: CDR1 SGHNT, CDR2 YYREEE (reference sequence). J was trimmed by 0 bases and V by 7 bases; bases with no gene match: 5. CDR3 protein: CASGMGLANTGELFF. CDR3 sequence (DNA): TGTGCCAGCGGGATGGGACTAGCGAACACCGGGGAGCTGTTTTTT. Variable domain in full (rest from reference TRBV5-4 and TRBJ2-2): ETGVTQSPTHLIKTRGQQVTLRCSSQSGHNTVSWYQQALGQGPQFIFQYYREEENGRGNFPPRFSGLQFPNYSSELNVNALELDDSALYLCASGMGLANTGELFFGEGSRLTVL.

The chain couples TRBV9 to TRBJ1-1; D is undetermined. Germline V lookup: CDR1 SGDLS, CDR2 YYNGEE. The CDR3 loop spans 13 amino acids. V lost 5 bases and J lost 1, with 9 bases in between. Here the CDR3 DNA reads TGTGCCAGCAGGAAGGGCGAGAACACTGAAGCTTTCTTT. Encoded protein: CASRKGENTEAFF. The whole variable domain, filled in from reference TRBV9 and TRBJ1-1, reads DSGVTQTPKHLITATGQRVTLRCSPRSGDLSVYWYQQSLDQGLQFLIQYYNGEERAKGNILERFSAQQFPDLHSELNLSSLELGDSALYFCASRKGENTEAFFGQGTRLTVV.

The DNA of the CDR3 is TGTGCCAGCAGTTCAGGACAGGGGGCTTGGAACACTGAAGCTTTCTTT. Translation gives CASSSGQGAWNTEAFF. The chain combines TRBV6-5 with TRBJ1-1, with 11 nucleotides matching TRBD1. From germline, CDR1 is MNHEY and CDR2 SVGAGI. Trimming removed 4 bases from V and 1 base from J; junction bases left unmatched: 5. This CDR3 spans 16 amino acids.

This chain links TRBV7-2 with TRBJ2-5; 16 bases are a match to TRBD2. Germline trimming cut 7 bases from V and 5 bases from J; bases unmatched to any gene: 7. The CDR3 spans 16 residues. CDR1 and CDR2 from the germline V gene are SGHTA and FQGNSA. The CDR3 spells CASTGTSGGAGETQYF. Here the CDR3 DNA reads TGTGCCAGCACCGGGACTAGCGGGGGGGCCGGGGAGACCCAGTACTTC.

This clone came up a few times. The chain carries TRBV30 and TRBJ1-5; maybe TRBD1 (5 bases). This CDR3 contains 15 residues. Germline assignment: CDR1 GTSNPN and CDR2 SVGIG (reference sequence). V was trimmed by 2 bases and J by 2 bases, leaving 13 bases between them. The CDR3 loop reads CAWSSRGMGNQPQHF. CDR3 sequence (DNA): TGTGCCTGGAGTAGCCGGGGCATGGGCAATCAGCCCCAGCATTTT. The variable domain in full, with the rest retrieved from reference TRBV30 and TRBJ1-5, is SQTIHQWPATLVQPVGSPLSLECTVEGTSNPNLYWYRQAAGRGLQLLFYSVGIGQISSEVPQNLSASRPQDRQFILSSKKLLLSDSGFYLCAWSSRGMGNQPQHFGDGTRLSIL.

This sequence joins TRBV6-5 and TRBJ2-3; D not resolved. This CDR3 spans 14 amino acids. From germline, CDR1 is MNHEY and CDR2 SVGAGI. Between the trimmed V and J ends, which lost 2 bases and 3 bases, there was a span of 9 bases. In DNA form, the CDR3 reads TGTGCCAGCAGTTACAATAGAGTGACAGATACGCAGTATTTT. Residues: CASSYNRVTDTQYF.

This chain joins TRBV4-2 and TRBJ1-1, with D possibly being TRBD1 (5 bases). This CDR3 has 15 amino acids. Germline loops: CDR1 LGHNA, CDR2 YNFKEQ. The V end was cut by 0 bases, the J end by 4 bases, with 12 bases between. This CDR3 reads CASSQEGRAATEAFF. CDR3 DNA sequence: TGTGCCAGCAGCCAAGAAGGCAGGGCGGCCACTGAAGCTTTCTTT.

This clone was counted a single time. V is TRBV20-1 and J is TRBJ1-5; D is uncertain. There are 13 residues in the CDR3. Germline V gives CDR1 DFQATT, CDR2 SNEGSKA (reference sequence). V lost 3 bases to trimming and J lost 2 bases, with 8 bases between them. Written as DNA, the CDR3 is TGCAGTGCTAGTCTACAAGGCAATCAGCCCCAGCATTTT. Amino acid sequence: CSASLQGNQPQHF.

This clone came up a few times. V usage is TRBV27 and J usage is TRBJ2-1; D unresolved. Trimming took 2 bases from V and 2 from J, leaving 7 bases between them. Germline CDR1 MNHEY, CDR2 SMNVEV (reference sequence). The CDR3 sequence is 14 residues long. In DNA, the CDR3 is TGTGCCAGCAGTTTACTCGGACCCTACAATGAGCAGTTCTTC. This translates into CASSLLGPYNEQFF.

There are a few counts of this clone. This rearrangement joins TRBV5-6 to TRBJ2-1, with no clear D. The germline CDR1 and CDR2 sequences are SGHDT and YYEEEE. V lost 4 bases and J lost 7, with 18 bases in between. This CDR3 is 15 amino acids long. The CDR3 DNA sequence: TGTGCCAGCAGCCTGGAAAGGAGTGGATTTAATGAGCAGTTCTTC. Its translation is CASSLERSGFNEQFF.

The V gene is TRBV7-3, the J gene TRBJ1-1; no firm D call. V lost 3 bases, J lost 4 bases, and 6 bases lay in between. Germline CDR1 and CDR2: SGHTA and FQGTGA. The CDR3 has 12 residues. The CDR3 sequence: CASSFQFTEAFF. CDR3 in DNA: TGTGCCAGCAGCTTTCAGTTCACTGAAGCTTTCTTT.

This clone appeared once. The V call is TRBV29-1, the J call TRBJ2-1, with a weak D call TRBD2 (6 bases). V was clipped by 2 bases and J by 1 base, with 18 bases between them. Germline loops: CDR1 SQVTM, CDR2 ANQGSEA. The CDR3 runs to 17 residues. This CDR3 reads CSVEFPKGGRSYNEQFF. The CDR3 DNA sequence: TGCAGCGTTGAATTCCCAAAGGGAGGAAGATCCTACAATGAGCAGTTCTTC.

The genes are TRBV7-2 and TRBJ2-5; D remains ambiguous. The V gene lost 5 bases and the J gene lost 4 bases, with 11 bases spanning the gap. Germline V gene data show CDR1 as SGHTA and CDR2 as FQGNSA. The CDR3 runs to 13 residues. The CDR3 nucleotides read TGTGCCAGCAGCACTGAACGCGGAGAGACCCAGTACTTC. It yields the protein CASSTERGETQYF.

This clone was seen at least ten times. The V call is TRBV14, the J call TRBJ1-3; D may be TRBD1 (5 bases). The CDR3 totals 13 residues. Trimming left V 3 bases short and J 2 bases short, with 5 bases between. Germline-derived CDR1 and CDR2 are SGHDN and FVKESK. The CDR3 sequence is CASSQGAGNTIYF. DNA for the CDR3: TGTGCCAGCAGCCAGGGGGCTGGAAACACCATATATTTT.

The table lists this clone with a count of one. V usage is TRBV14 and J usage is TRBJ1-1, with D possibly TRBD1 on 5 matching bases. The length of the CDR3 is 15 residues. V gave up 3 bases and J gave up 0 bases, with 11 bases separating them. Germline loops: CDR1 SGHDN, CDR2 FVKESK. The CDR3 sequence is CASSQWGPMNTEAFF. The CDR3 DNA sequence: TGTGCCAGCAGCCAGTGGGGCCCCATGAACACTGAAGCTTTCTTT.

V and J are TRBV9 and TRBJ2-1; the match to TRBD2 covers 14 bases. The CDR3 has 16 residues. CDR1 and CDR2 (germline): SGDLS, YYNGEE. Trimming took 4 bases from V and 9 from J; bases not matched to a gene: 9. The CDR3 bases are TGTGCCAGCAGCTCCCTGACTAGCGGGGGGGCGGGTGAGCAGTTCTTC. It codes for CASSSLTSGGAGEQFF.

The chain couples TRBV30 to TRBJ1-3; D is undetermined. Germline V gene lookup returns CDR1 GTSNPN and CDR2 SVGIG (reference sequence). The ends were cut back, 0 bases at V and 0 bases at J, with 6 bases in the middle. The CDR3 sequence is 14 residues long. CDR3 bases: TGTGCCTGGAGTGTTGGAATCTCTGGAAACACCATATATTTT. Translation gives CAWSVGISGNTIYF.

The chain recombines TRBV18 with TRBJ2-2; D is unclear. The length of the CDR3 is 14 residues. V gave up 3 bases and J gave up 4 bases, with 9 bases separating them. From germline, CDR1 is KGHSH and CDR2 LQKENI. In DNA, the CDR3 is TGTGCCAGCTCACCTCTACCGAGCACCGGGGAGCTGTTTTTT. Translation gives CASSPLPSTGELFF.

The chain combines TRBV12-5 with TRBJ1-1, with 7 bases lining up with TRBD1. There are 12 residues in the CDR3. Germline loops: CDR1 LGHNT, CDR2 FRNRAP. The ends lost 1 base at V and 11 bases at J; junction bases unmatched: 4. Here the CDR3 reads CASGLEGAQAFF. The CDR3 region has the DNA TGTGCTAGTGGTTTGGAGGGGGCGCAGGCTTTCTTT.

The J gene is TRBJ1-6, the V gene TRBV19; a possible D gene is TRBD1 (5 bases). The V gene lost 7 bases and the J gene lost 4 bases, with 11 bases spanning the gap. Germline V gene lookup returns CDR1 LNHDA and CDR2 SQIVND (reference sequence). CDR3 length equals 14 residues. The CDR3 reads CASTQDTYNSPLHF. The CDR3 coding sequence is TGTGCCAGTACCCAGGACACTTATAATTCACCCCTCCACTTT. Drawing the rest from reference TRBV19 and TRBJ1-6, the complete variable domain is DGGITQSPKYLFRKEGQNVTLSCEQNLNHDAMYWYRQDPGQGLRLIYYSQIVNDFQKGDIAEGYSVSREKKESFPLTVTSAQKNPTAFYLCASTQDTYNSPLHFGNGTRLTVT.

This rearrangement joins TRBV11-2 to TRBJ2-1, with no clear D. Looked up from germline, CDR1 is SGHAT and CDR2 is FQNNGV. Trimming pared 3 bases from V and 5 bases from J, leaving 8 bases between. The CDR3 has 13 residues. Here the CDR3 reads CASSFGRNNEQFF. The CDR3 coding sequence is TGTGCCAGCAGCTTTGGTAGGAACAATGAGCAGTTCTTC.

The chain is built from TRBV18 and TRBJ2-3, with D perhaps TRBD2 (6 bases). This CDR3 has 13 residues. V shed 6 bases and J shed 5 bases, with 12 bases lying between them. Germline CDR1 is KGHSH and CDR2 is LQKENI. The CDR3 sequence is CASSVTGGDTQYF. The CDR3 DNA sequence: TGTGCCAGCTCGGTCACCGGGGGAGATACGCAGTATTTT.